The source of this TCR beta chain is a study of spatial heterogeneity in lung cancer. Study results and limitations: Tumoral mutation counts were tracked by counts of expanded intratumoral alpha and beta TCRs.

TCRdb reprocessed the 5' RACE reads with MiXCR, giving one entry per CDR3 protein. Among 8,000 to 9,500 distinct CDR3 sequences listed, about 4.5% were seen once. Described time point: sample taken at primary tumor resection. There were approximately 69 donors, all of them untreated patients with early-stage non-small cell lung cancer. V shed 3 bases and J shed 2 bases, with 11 bases lying between them. The CDR3 loop spans 14 amino acids. The germline V gene encodes CDR1 PRHDT and CDR2 FYEKMQ (reference sequence). This clonotype was found a few times. Its specificity is not known. The sequence derives from a female donor with early-stage non-small cell lung cancer. This rearrangement joins TRBV13 to TRBJ2-7; D not certain. Sequences were derived from lung tumor tissue, sampled at surgery. The CDR3 spells CASSFSVRTYEQYF. CDR3 sequence (DNA): TGTGCCAGCAGCTTTTCAGTAAGGACCTACGAGCAGTACTTC.